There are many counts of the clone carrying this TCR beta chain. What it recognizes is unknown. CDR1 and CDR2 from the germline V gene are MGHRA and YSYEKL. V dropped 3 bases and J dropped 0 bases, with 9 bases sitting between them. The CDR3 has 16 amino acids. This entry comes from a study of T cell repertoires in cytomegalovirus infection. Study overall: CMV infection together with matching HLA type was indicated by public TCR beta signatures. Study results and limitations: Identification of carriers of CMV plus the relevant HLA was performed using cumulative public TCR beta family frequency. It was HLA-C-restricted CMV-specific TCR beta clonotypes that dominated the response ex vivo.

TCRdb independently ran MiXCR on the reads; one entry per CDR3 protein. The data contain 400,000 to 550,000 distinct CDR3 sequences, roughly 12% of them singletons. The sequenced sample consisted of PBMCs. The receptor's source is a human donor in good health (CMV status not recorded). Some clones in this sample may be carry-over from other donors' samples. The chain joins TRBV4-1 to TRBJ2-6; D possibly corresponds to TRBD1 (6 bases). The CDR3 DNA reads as TGCGCCAGCAGCCAGCGGACAGCCTCTGGGGCCAACGTCCTGACTTTC. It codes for CASSQRTASGANVLTF.